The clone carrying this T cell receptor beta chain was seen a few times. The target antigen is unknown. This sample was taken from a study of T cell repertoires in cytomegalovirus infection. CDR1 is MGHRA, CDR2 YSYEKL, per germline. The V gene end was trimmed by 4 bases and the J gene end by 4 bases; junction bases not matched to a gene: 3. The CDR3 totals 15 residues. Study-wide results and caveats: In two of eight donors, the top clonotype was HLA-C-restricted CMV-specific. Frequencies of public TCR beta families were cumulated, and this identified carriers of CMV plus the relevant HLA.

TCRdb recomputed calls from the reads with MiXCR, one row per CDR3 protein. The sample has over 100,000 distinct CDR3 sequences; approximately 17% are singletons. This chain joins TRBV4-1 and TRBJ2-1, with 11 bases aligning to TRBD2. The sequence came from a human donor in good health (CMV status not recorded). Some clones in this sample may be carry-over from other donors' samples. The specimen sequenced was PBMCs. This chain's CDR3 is CASSLTSGVYNEQFF. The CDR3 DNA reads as TGCGCCAGCAGCCTGACTAGCGGGGTTTACAATGAGCAGTTCTTC.